These T cell receptor beta chains were read from a single sample in a study of shared clonotypes between healthy human individuals. The assay was immunoSEQ multiplex PCR, and TCRdb's table has in-frame clones only and misses some. The sample lists roughly 2.2 million clones, about 90% occurring once. Input material: naive CD4+ T cells from PBMCs. The receptors come from a man aged 18 to 30 in good health. Some clones in this sample may be carry-over from other donors' samples. Both conserved end residues are part of each CDR3. A D gene is named only where the DNA matches it firmly.

D: .; J: TRBJ1-1; length: 13; V: TRBV18; CDR3: CASSQTLNTEAFF
D: TRBD1; J: .; length: 15; V: TRBV11-3; CDR3: CASSTWTGGTYEQYF
D: .; J: TRBJ2-2; length: 15; V: TRBV9; CDR3: CASSVRPNIAGELFF
D: TRBD2; J: TRBJ2-1; length: 15; V: TRBV5-1; CDR3: CASSLGAGGPNEQFF
D: .; J: TRBJ1-4; length: 13; V: TRBV10-3; CDR3: CAISEGAAEKLFF
D: .; J: TRBJ1-5; length: 15; V: TRBV9; CDR3: CASSPPGDSNQPQHF
D: TRBD2; J: TRBJ2-1; length: 14; V: TRBV29-1; CDR3: CSVVAGGVDNEQFF
D: .; J: TRBJ1-4; length: 16; V: TRBV14; CDR3: CASSQGGAGIDEKLFF
D: TRBD2; J: TRBJ2-1; length: 15; V: TRBV10-3; CDR3: CAISDWEREEGEQFF
D: .; J: TRBJ2-1; length: 14; V: TRBV6-5; CDR3: CASSHPRGRNEQFF
D: TRBD2; J: TRBJ2-7; length: 14; V: TRBV6-5; CDR3: CASSSPSGGGEQYF
D: .; J: TRBJ1-5; length: 12; V: TRBV7-9; CDR3: CASSFGDQPQHF
D: .; J: TRBJ1-1; length: 17; V: TRBV10-3; CDR3: CAISDEHGDTAVTEAFF
D: .; J: TRBJ2-1; length: 12; V: TRBV7-2; CDR3: CASSLLGGEQFF
D: .; J: TRBJ1-5; length: 13; V: TRBV27; CDR3: CASSLWGNQPQHF
D: TRBD1; J: TRBJ1-2; length: 15; V: TRBV19; CDR3: CATGGDRGPVGGYTF
D: TRBD2; J: TRBJ2-5; length: 14; V: TRBV28; CDR3: CASSGTSVLETQYF
D: TRBD1; J: TRBJ2-7; length: 16; V: TRBV25-1; CDR3: CASSPTGALRRYEQYF
D: .; J: TRBJ2-1; length: 16; V: TRBV29-1; CDR3: CGLVIGEAVSYNEQFF
D: TRBD2; J: TRBJ2-4; length: 15; V: TRBV28; CDR3: CASSLFQRERGIQYF
D: .; J: TRBJ2-1; length: 14; V: TRBV5-1; CDR3: CASSPSTAYNEQFF
D: .; J: TRBJ2-3; length: 13; V: TRBV7-9; CDR3: CATGPLHTDTQYF
D: TRBD1; J: TRBJ1-3; length: 17; V: TRBV4-3; CDR3: CASSRGPGQRSGNTIYF
D: TRBD1; J: TRBJ1-6; length: 16; V: TRBV9; CDR3: CASSVFSGTGLSPLHF
D: .; J: TRBJ1-3; length: 13; V: TRBV11-2; CDR3: CASSLAGRSTIYF
D: .; J: TRBJ1-2; length: 13; V: TRBV5-5; CDR3: CASSLAGQAGYTF